The T cell receptor (beta chain) described here comes from a study of control samples from healthy donors and cancer patients. The CDR3 loop spans 15 amino acids. CDR1 is SGHDT and CDR2 is YYEEEE in the germline V gene. Trimming removed 4 bases at V and 1 base at J, with 14 bases between. Assay: immunoSEQ multiplex PCR; the TCRdb copy retains only in-frame clones and omits some. The repertoire includes 35,000 to 45,000 clones, approximately 90% of them detected once, and 22% sits in the top ten. The sequenced sample was PBMCs. This sequence joins TRBV5-6 and TRBJ1-2; no clear D gene. This TCR came from a woman aged 40-49 years with head and neck cancer. As DNA, the CDR3 is TGTGCCAGCAGCCGGAATTGGGGTGGTAACTATGGCTACACCTTC. This translates into CASSRNWGGNYGYTF.